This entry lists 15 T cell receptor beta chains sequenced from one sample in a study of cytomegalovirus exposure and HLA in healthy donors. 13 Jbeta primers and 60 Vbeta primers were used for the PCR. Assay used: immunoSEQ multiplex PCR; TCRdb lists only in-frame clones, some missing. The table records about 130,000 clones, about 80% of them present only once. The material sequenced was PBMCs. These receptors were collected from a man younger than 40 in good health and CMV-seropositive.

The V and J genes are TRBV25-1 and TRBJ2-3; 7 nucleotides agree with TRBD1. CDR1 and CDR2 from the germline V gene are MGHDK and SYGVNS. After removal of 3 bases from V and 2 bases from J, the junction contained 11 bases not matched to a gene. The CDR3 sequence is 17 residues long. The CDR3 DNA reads TGTGCCAGCAGTGAGGTCGACAGGGCTGGTGACACAGATACGCAGTATTTT. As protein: CASSEVDRAGDTDTQYF.

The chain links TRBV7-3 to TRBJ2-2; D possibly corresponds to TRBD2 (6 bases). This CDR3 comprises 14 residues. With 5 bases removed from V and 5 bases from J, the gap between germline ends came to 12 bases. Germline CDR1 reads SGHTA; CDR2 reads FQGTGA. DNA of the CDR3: TGTGCCAGCAGCCCCGGGCGGGGTACCGGGGAGCTGTTTTTT. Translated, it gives CASSPGRGTGELFF.

CDR3 sequence (DNA): TGTGCCAGCAGCCGCGACAGGGTTTTTAACAATGAGCAGTTCTTC. It yields the protein CASSRDRVFNNEQFF. V is TRBV6-5 and J is TRBJ2-1, with 7 bases lining up with TRBD1. The CDR3 has 15 amino acids. In germline, CDR1 is MNHEY, CDR2 SVGAGI. V dropped 6 bases and J dropped 5; count of bases not matched to a gene: 10.

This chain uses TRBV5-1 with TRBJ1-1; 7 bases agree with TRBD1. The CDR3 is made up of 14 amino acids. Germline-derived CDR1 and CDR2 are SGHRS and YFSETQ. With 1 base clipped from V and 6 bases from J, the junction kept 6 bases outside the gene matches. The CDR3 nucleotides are TGCGCCAGCAGCTTGATCCTGAGGGGGCCTGAAGCTTTCTTT. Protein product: CASSLILRGPEAFF.

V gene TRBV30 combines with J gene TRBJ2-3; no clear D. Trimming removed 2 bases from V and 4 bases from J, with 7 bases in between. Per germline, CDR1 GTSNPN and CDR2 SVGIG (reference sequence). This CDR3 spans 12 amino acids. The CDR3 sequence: CAWSPVADTQYF. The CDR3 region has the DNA TGTGCCTGGAGTCCGGTGGCAGATACGCAGTATTTT. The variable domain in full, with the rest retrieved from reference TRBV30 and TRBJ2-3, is SQTIHQWPATLVQPVGSPLSLECTVEGTSNPNLYWYRQAAGRGLQLLFYSVGIGQISSEVPQNLSASRPQDRQFILSSKKLLLSDSGFYLCAWSPVADTQYFGPGTRLTVL.

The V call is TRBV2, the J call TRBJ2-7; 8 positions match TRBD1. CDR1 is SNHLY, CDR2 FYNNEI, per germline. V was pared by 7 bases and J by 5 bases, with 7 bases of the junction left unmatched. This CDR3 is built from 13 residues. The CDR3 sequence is CASTTDRAHEQYF. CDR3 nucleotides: TGTGCCAGCACCACGGACAGGGCCCACGAGCAGTACTTC.

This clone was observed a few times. CDR3 sequence reads: CASRITGGETQYF. The CDR3 region has the DNA TGTGCCAGCAGAATTACAGGGGGGGAGACCCAGTACTTC. The V call is TRBV2, the J call TRBJ2-5, with 8 bases identical to TRBD1. Germline CDR1 reads SNHLY; CDR2 reads FYNNEI. This CDR3 has 13 amino acids. Trimming at V came to 6 bases and at J to 5 bases, leaving 5 bases not matched to a gene.

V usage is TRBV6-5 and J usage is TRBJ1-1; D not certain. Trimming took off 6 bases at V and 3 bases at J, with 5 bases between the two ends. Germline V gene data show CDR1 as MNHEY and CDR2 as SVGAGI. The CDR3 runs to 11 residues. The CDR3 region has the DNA TGTGCCAGCAGGCTAGACACTGAAGCTTTCTTT. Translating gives CASRLDTEAFF.

CDR3 DNA sequence: TGTGCCAGCAGCTTGGGGCCGTACAATGAGCAGTTCTTC. The encoded protein is CASSLGPYNEQFF. The chain couples TRBV5-6 to TRBJ2-1; D is uncertain. There are 13 residues in the CDR3. Trimming took off 0 bases at V and 4 bases at J, with 5 bases between the two ends. CDR1 and CDR2 (germline): SGHDT, YYEEEE.

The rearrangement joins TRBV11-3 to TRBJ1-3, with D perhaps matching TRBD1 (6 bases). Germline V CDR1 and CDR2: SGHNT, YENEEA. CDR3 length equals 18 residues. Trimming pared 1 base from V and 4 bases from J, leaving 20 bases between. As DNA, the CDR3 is TGTGCCAGCAGCTTAGTCAGGGGCTCCATGGTGGAGGGAAACACCATATATTTT. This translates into CASSLVRGSMVEGNTIYF. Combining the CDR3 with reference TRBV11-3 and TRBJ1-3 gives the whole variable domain EAGVVQSPRYKIIEKKQPVAFWCNPISGHNTLYWYLQNLGQGPELLIRYENEEAVDDSQLPKDRFSAERLKGVDSTLKIQPAELGDSAVYLCASSLVRGSMVEGNTIYFGEGSWLTVV.

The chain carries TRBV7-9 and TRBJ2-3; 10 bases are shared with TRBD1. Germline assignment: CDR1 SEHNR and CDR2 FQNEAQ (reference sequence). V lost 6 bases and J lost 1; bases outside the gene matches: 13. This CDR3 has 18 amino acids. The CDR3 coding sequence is TGTGCCAGCAGATCCGGGACAGGGGTCCCCCGGGGCACAGATACGCAGTATTTT. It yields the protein CASRSGTGVPRGTDTQYF.

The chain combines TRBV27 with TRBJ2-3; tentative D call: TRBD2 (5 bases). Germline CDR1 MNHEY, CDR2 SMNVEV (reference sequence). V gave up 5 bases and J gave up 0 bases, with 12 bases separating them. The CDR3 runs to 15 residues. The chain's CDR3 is CASSPSGVSTDTQYF. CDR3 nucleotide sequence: TGTGCCAGCAGTCCCAGCGGAGTTAGCACAGATACGCAGTATTTT.

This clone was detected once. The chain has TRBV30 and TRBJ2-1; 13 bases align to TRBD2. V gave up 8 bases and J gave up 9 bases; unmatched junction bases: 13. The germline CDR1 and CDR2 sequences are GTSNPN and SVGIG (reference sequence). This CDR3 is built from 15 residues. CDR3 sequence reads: CARGPLAGGQGEQFF. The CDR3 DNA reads TGTGCCCGGGGCCCACTAGCGGGGGGGCAGGGTGAGCAGTTCTTC.

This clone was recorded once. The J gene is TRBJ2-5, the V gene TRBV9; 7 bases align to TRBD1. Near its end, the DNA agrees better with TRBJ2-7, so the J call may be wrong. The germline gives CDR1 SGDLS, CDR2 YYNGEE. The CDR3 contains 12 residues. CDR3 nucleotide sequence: TGTGCCAGCAGCGTGGGGACAGACGAGCAGTACTTC. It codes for CASSVGTDEQYF.

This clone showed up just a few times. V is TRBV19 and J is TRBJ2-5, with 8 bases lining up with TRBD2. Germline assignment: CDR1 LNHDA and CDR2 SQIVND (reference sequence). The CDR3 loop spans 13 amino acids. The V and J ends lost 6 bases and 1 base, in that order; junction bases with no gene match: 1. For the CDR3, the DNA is TGTGCCAGTAGGGGGACTAGCCAAGAGACCCAGTACTTC. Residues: CASRGTSQETQYF.